The 28 T cell receptor beta chains presented below share a single source sample, sequenced in a study of shared clonotypes between healthy human individuals. Some clones are missing from TCRdb's copy, which holds only in-frame ones; the method was immunoSEQ multiplex PCR. This sample has around 2.3 million clones; 90% to 97% occur once, and the top ten carry approximately 0.13%. The sequenced sample was naive CD4+ T cells sorted from blood. The subset denotes: CD45RA+ positively selected. Every receptor here comes from a man younger than 35 in good health.

The chain links TRBV5-4 to TRBJ2-5; 12 bases are shared with TRBD1. CDR1 and CDR2 from the germline V gene are SGHNT and YYREEE (reference sequence). V was clipped by 4 bases and J by 5 bases; unmatched bases: 12. This CDR3 region has 17 residues. This CDR3 reads CASSPSWDRGRGETQYF. The DNA for the CDR3 is TGTGCCAGCAGCCCTTCGTGGGACAGGGGGCGCGGGGAGACCCAGTACTTC.

This chain links TRBV5-6 with TRBJ2-7, with TRBD2 matching 9 bases. There are 15 residues in the CDR3. V lost 3 bases and J lost 0; bases outside the gene matches: 4. CDR1 and CDR2 from the germline V gene are SGHDT and YYEEEE. The CDR3 loop reads CASSYTGLASYEQYF. The CDR3 bases are TGTGCCAGCAGCTACACGGGACTAGCCTCCTACGAGCAGTACTTC.

This chain uses TRBV5-6 with TRBJ2-4; 7 bases align to TRBD1. The CDR3 loop spans 14 amino acids. After removal of 0 bases from V and 5 bases from J, the junction contained 2 bases not matched to a gene. The germline V gene encodes CDR1 SGHDT and CDR2 YYEEEE. The DNA for the CDR3 is TGTGCCAGCAGCTTGGTAGGGGGCCAAAACATTCAGTACTTC. This gives the protein CASSLVGGQNIQYF.

J is TRBJ1-1 and V is TRBV11-2; D is undetermined. The germline V gene has CDR1 SGHAT and CDR2 FQNNGV. V was shortened by 1 base and J by 6 bases, with 6 bases between the two germline ends. The CDR3 is made up of 12 amino acids. The CDR3 region has the DNA TGTGCCAGCAGCTTAGGGGAGTCTGAAGCTTTCTTT. This gives the protein CASSLGESEAFF.

The chain joins TRBV5-6 to TRBJ2-7; the D gene is possibly TRBD2 (6 bases). V was clipped by 2 bases and J by 4 bases, with 10 bases between them. There are 13 residues in the CDR3. In germline, CDR1 is SGHDT, CDR2 YYEEEE. CDR3 residues: CASSFYRGYEQYF. The CDR3 DNA reads as TGTGCCAGCAGCTTCTACCGGGGGTACGAGCAGTACTTC.

The rearrangement uses TRBV28 and TRBJ1-1; D gene unclear. Trimming stripped 4 bases from V and 0 bases from J, with 9 bases between. This CDR3 comprises 14 residues. Germline loops: CDR1 MDHEN, CDR2 SYDVKM. Here the CDR3 reads CASSSPYMNTEAFF. The CDR3 DNA follows: TGTGCCAGCAGTTCACCCTACATGAACACTGAAGCTTTCTTT.

V gene TRBV29-1 combines with J gene TRBJ2-3, with D perhaps being TRBD1 or TRBD2 (5 bases each). This CDR3 spans 13 amino acids. V lost 3 bases to trimming and J lost 4 bases, with 11 bases between them. Germline lookup yields CDR1 SQVTM and CDR2 ANQGSEA. CDR3 region: CSVDTMGADTQYF. DNA for the CDR3: TGCAGCGTTGATACGATGGGGGCAGATACGCAGTATTTT.

In its sample, this clone was seen once. The CDR3 loop reads CASSSPGQGADEQYF. For the CDR3, the DNA is TGTGCCAGTAGTTCACCGGGACAGGGGGCTGACGAGCAGTACTTC. This chain joins TRBV19 and TRBJ2-7; TRBD1 agrees at 12 bases. The germline gives CDR1 LNHDA, CDR2 SQIVND (reference sequence). This CDR3 is 15 amino acids long. Trimming at V came to 5 bases and at J to 5 bases, leaving 7 bases not matched to a gene.

The chain uses TRBV20-1 and TRBJ1-2, with unresolved D. Looked up from germline, CDR1 is DFQATT and CDR2 is SNEGSKA (reference sequence). The CDR3 contains 11 residues. The V end lost 5 bases, the J end lost 7 bases, and 11 bases lay between the germline ends. The DNA for the CDR3 is TGCAGTGCTTCGGGGAACCTTGGCTACACCTTC. Protein sequence: CSASGNLGYTF.

V gene TRBV7-8 combines with J gene TRBJ2-5, with 7 bases fitting TRBD1. Germline CDR1 is SGHVS and CDR2 is FQNEAQ. CDR3 length equals 16 residues. V was pared by 3 bases and J by 4 bases, with 11 bases of the junction left unmatched. The CDR3 is CASSFGTAFLGETQYF. The CDR3 DNA reads TGTGCCAGCAGCTTCGGGACAGCATTTCTTGGAGAGACCCAGTACTTC.

The V call is TRBV11-2, the J call TRBJ2-7; D remains ambiguous. The germline V and J ends were trimmed by 3 bases and 0 bases, with 12 bases remaining between them. The CDR3 is 15 amino acids. Germline assignment: CDR1 SGHAT and CDR2 FQNNGV. Here the CDR3 reads CASSLPLTSSYEQYF. The CDR3 region has the DNA TGTGCCAGCAGCTTGCCTTTGACAAGCTCCTACGAGCAGTACTTC.

This chain connects TRBV9 to TRBJ1-2; 10 bases are a match to TRBD1. Germline V gene data show CDR1 as SGDLS and CDR2 as YYNGEE. The CDR3 runs 18 residues. Trimming at V came to 3 bases and at J to 4 bases, leaving 15 bases not matched to a gene. CDR3 in DNA: TGTGCCAGCAGCGCTACTCCGCAACGGGACAGGGGATCCTATGGCTACACCTTC. This translates into CASSATPQRDRGSYGYTF.

The V and J genes are TRBV5-1 and TRBJ2-1; D gene uncertain. The germline V gene has CDR1 SGHRS and CDR2 YFSETQ. The V end lost 4 bases, the J end lost 9 bases, and 17 bases lay between the germline ends. CDR3 length equals 14 residues. Written as DNA, the CDR3 is TGCGCCAGCAGCCCTCCAGGACCTTTCGGTGAGCAGTTCTTC. Translated, it gives CASSPPGPFGEQFF.

This chain links TRBV7-2 with TRBJ1-5, with unresolved D. CDR3 length: 15 amino acids. The V gene's germline CDR1 is SGHTA and CDR2 FQGNSA. V was cut by 5 bases and J by 5 bases, with 16 bases left in between. In DNA, the CDR3 is TGTGCCAGCAGCCCCCGGTCGGCAGCGGATCAGCCCCAGCATTTT. Protein sequence: CASSPRSAADQPQHF.

J is TRBJ2-5 and V is TRBV5-4; 14 bases map to TRBD2. With V trimmed by 4 bases and J by 4 bases, 6 bases remained unmatched. This CDR3 has 16 residues. CDR1 is SGHNT and CDR2 is YYREEE in the germline V gene (reference sequence). The CDR3 is CASSEGLAGAGETQYF. As DNA, the CDR3 is TGTGCCAGCAGCGAGGGACTAGCGGGAGCCGGAGAGACCCAGTACTTC. Filled out from reference TRBV5-4 and TRBJ2-5, the complete variable domain reads ETGVTQSPTHLIKTRGQQVTLRCSSQSGHNTVSWYQQALGQGPQFIFQYYREEENGRGNFPPRFSGLQFPNYSSELNVNALELDDSALYLCASSEGLAGAGETQYFGPGTRLLVL.

This chain links TRBV5-4 with TRBJ2-3, with TRBD2 matching over 8 bases. The V gene end was trimmed by 2 bases and the J gene end by 1 base; junction bases not matched to a gene: 3. Germline loops: CDR1 SGHNT, CDR2 YYREEE (reference sequence). This CDR3 is 15 amino acids long. CDR3 sequence reads: CASSFGAGGTDTQYF. CDR3 coding DNA: TGTGCCAGCAGCTTCGGAGCGGGGGGCACAGATACGCAGTATTTT.

This clone was recorded once. V and J are TRBV5-1 and TRBJ2-1; 7 bases are a match to TRBD1. The CDR3 contains 13 residues. Germline CDR1 is SGHRS and CDR2 is YFSETQ. Trimming removed 7 bases from V and 6 bases from J; junction bases left unmatched: 7. Written as DNA, the CDR3 is TGCGCCAGCTCCTCGAGGGGGCCCAATGAGCAGTTCTTC. It yields the protein CASSSRGPNEQFF. Drawing the rest from reference TRBV5-1 and TRBJ2-1, the complete variable domain is KAGVTQTPRYLIKTRGQQVTLSCSPISGHRSVSWYQQTPGQGLQFLFEYFSETQRNKGNFPGRFSGRQFSNSRSEMNVSTLELGDSALYLCASSSRGPNEQFFGPGTRLTVL.

This chain connects TRBV6-5 to TRBJ2-1, with 7 bases fitting TRBD1. The germline V gene has CDR1 MNHEY and CDR2 SVGAGI. Trimming removed 2 bases from V and 8 bases from J; junction bases left unmatched: 9. The CDR3 is 15 residues long. The CDR3 DNA follows: TGTGCCAGCAGTTACAGAAGGGGGCGCGAGTATGAGCAGTTCTTC. Protein sequence: CASSYRRGREYEQFF.

The chain combines TRBV5-4 with TRBJ2-7; possible D gene TRBD1, 5 bases. Germline V gene lookup returns CDR1 SGHNT and CDR2 YYREEE (reference sequence). Trimming removed 0 bases at V and 6 bases at J, with 7 bases between. The CDR3 loop spans 12 amino acids. CDR3 nucleotides: TGTGCCAGCAGCTTGGAGGGGATCGAGCAGTACTTC. Translating gives CASSLEGIEQYF. Full variable domain (outside the CDR3, taken from reference TRBV5-4 and TRBJ2-7): ETGVTQSPTHLIKTRGQQVTLRCSSQSGHNTVSWYQQALGQGPQFIFQYYREEENGRGNFPPRFSGLQFPNYSSELNVNALELDDSALYLCASSLEGIEQYFGPGTRLTVT.

The chain's CDR3 is CASSGSQGASGSYEQYF. CDR3 bases: TGTGCCAGCAGTGGTTCGCAGGGGGCGTCGGGGTCCTACGAGCAGTACTTC. The chain recombines TRBV2 with TRBJ2-7; 8 positions agree with TRBD1. CDR1 SNHLY and CDR2 FYNNEI come from the germline V gene. The CDR3 totals 17 residues. J lost 1 base, V lost 4 bases, and 12 bases had no gene match.

This clone was picked up one time. V gene TRBV15 combines with J gene TRBJ1-5, with D perhaps matching TRBD1 (5 bases). V was clipped by 0 bases and J by 1 base, with 13 bases between them. Germline CDR1 and CDR2: LNHNV and YYDKDF (reference sequence). The CDR3 extends over 17 amino acids. The CDR3 loop is CATSRDLGPGSNQPQHF. The CDR3 nucleotides are TGTGCCACCAGCAGAGATTTGGGGCCCGGGAGCAATCAGCCCCAGCATTTT.

In its sample, this clone was seen a few times. Other nucleotide sequences in the sample specify the same CDR3. The CDR3 DNA sequence: TGTGCCTGGAACAAGGGAAACACCATATATTTT. It yields the protein CAWNKGNTIYF. The chain links TRBV30 to TRBJ1-3; D is undetermined. Trimming removed 4 bases from V and 4 bases from J, with 5 bases in between. Germline CDR1 is GTSNPN and CDR2 is SVGIG (reference sequence). This CDR3 contains 11 residues.

A few counts support this clone. The chain employs TRBV2 and TRBJ1-5, with unresolved D. Trimming took off 7 bases at V and 3 bases at J, with 10 bases between the two ends. From germline, CDR1 is SNHLY and CDR2 FYNNEI. The CDR3 has 13 residues. CDR3 amino acids: CASTPHINQPQHF. The CDR3 DNA reads TGTGCCAGCACCCCTCACATCAATCAGCCCCAGCATTTT.

The V call is TRBV5-1, the J call TRBJ1-6; weak D call: TRBD1 (5 bases). Germline CDR1 and CDR2: SGHRS and YFSETQ. The V end was cut by 4 bases, the J end by 7 bases, with 12 bases between. The CDR3 contains 14 residues. CDR3 in DNA: TGCGCCAGCAGCCCACGGGACGTAAATTCACCCCTCCACTTT. Translated: CASSPRDVNSPLHF.

The CDR3 DNA reads as TGCGCCAGCAGCGCCGGGACTCAGAATCAGCCCCAGCATTTT. Translation: CASSAGTQNQPQHF. The V call is TRBV5-1, the J call TRBJ1-5; the D gene is possibly TRBD1 (5 bases). This CDR3 contains 14 residues. Germline assignment: CDR1 SGHRS and CDR2 YFSETQ. The V end lost 4 bases, the J end lost 4 bases, and 12 bases lay between the germline ends.

The J gene is TRBJ1-2, the V gene TRBV2; a weak D match, TRBD1 (6 bases). Germline V lookup: CDR1 SNHLY, CDR2 FYNNEI. V gave up 7 bases and J gave up 5 bases, with 14 bases separating them. CDR3 size: 13 residues. This CDR3 is CASTTHGQYGYTF. CDR3 nucleotides: TGTGCCAGCACCACTCACGGACAGTATGGCTACACCTTC.

The CDR3 loop is CASSLSRGQGAYNEKLFF. The CDR3 DNA follows: TGTGCCAGCAGTCTTTCAAGGGGACAGGGGGCCTATAATGAAAAACTGTTTTTT. The chain uses TRBV11-2 and TRBJ1-4, with 12 bases fitting TRBD1. Per germline, CDR1 SGHAT and CDR2 FQNNGV. V shed 6 bases and J 4 bases; nucleotides not matched to a gene: 12. The CDR3 extends over 18 amino acids.

Notes on this clone: This sample includes further DNA sequences coding for the same CDR3. DNA for the CDR3: TGTGCCAGCAGTTACTCGGGGGGGAACTATGGCTACACCTTC. Translation: CASSYSGGNYGYTF. This rearrangement joins TRBV6-5 to TRBJ1-2; the D gene is possibly TRBD1 (5 bases). CDR1 is MNHEY and CDR2 is SVGAGI in the germline V gene. This CDR3 has 14 amino acids. The germline V and J ends were trimmed by 0 bases and 2 bases, with 7 bases remaining between them.